One sample yielded the 10 T cell receptor beta chains listed below, sequenced in a study of graft-versus-host responses after intestinal transplantation. TCRdb's table, derived via immunoSEQ multiplex PCR, lists solely in-frame clones and lacks some. Of approximately 100,000 clones in the sample, roughly 90% were seen once. Antigen specificity for these receptors is unknown. The sequenced sample was unstimulated CD4+ T cells sorted from spleen or lymph node cells, obtained before intestinal transplant. The source is a human donor who received an intestinal transplant.

V usage is TRBV5-1 and J usage is TRBJ2-5, with TRBD1 as a possible D gene (6 bases). The CDR3 is made up of 14 amino acids. Germline lookup yields CDR1 SGHRS and CDR2 YFSETQ. V was clipped by 4 bases and J by 5 bases, with 15 bases between them. This CDR3 is CASSPGTSTETQYF. In nucleotides, the CDR3 is TGCGCCAGCAGCCCCGGGACATCCACGGAGACCCAGTACTTC. Full variable domain (remainder filled in from reference TRBV5-1 and TRBJ2-5): KAGVTQTPRYLIKTRGQQVTLSCSPISGHRSVSWYQQTPGQGLQFLFEYFSETQRNKGNFPGRFSGRQFSNSRSEMNVSTLELGDSALYLCASSPGTSTETQYFGPGTRLLVL.

The chain combines TRBV5-1 with TRBJ1-6; D possibly corresponds to TRBD1 (6 bases). CDR3 length equals 14 residues. Germline CDR1 is SGHRS and CDR2 is YFSETQ. The germline V and J ends were trimmed by 5 bases and 6 bases, with 12 bases remaining between them. In nucleotides, the CDR3 is TGCGCCAGCAGTCAACAGGGAGTTAATTCACCCCTCCACTTT. Translated, it gives CASSQQGVNSPLHF.

The V and J genes are TRBV6-5 and TRBJ1-5, with D possibly TRBD1 on 5 matching bases. Trimming stripped 6 bases from V and 2 bases from J, with 11 bases between. Per the germline V gene, CDR1 is MNHEY and CDR2 is SVGAGI. The CDR3 totals 14 residues. CDR3 sequence (DNA): TGTGCCAGCAGGGACATTGGGGGCAATCAGCCCCAGCATTTT. Translated: CASRDIGGNQPQHF.

This chain connects TRBV6-4 to TRBJ1-3; D uncertain. The germline V gene has CDR1 MRHNA and CDR2 SNTAGT. The V end lost 4 bases, the J end lost 2 bases, and 9 bases lay between the germline ends. This CDR3 is 14 amino acids long. The CDR3 reads CASSVLPAGNTIYF. The CDR3 region has the DNA TGTGCCAGCAGTGTCCTCCCCGCTGGAAACACCATATATTTT.

V is TRBV5-1 and J is TRBJ2-7; tentatively, D is TRBD1 (9 bases). The V end lost 4 bases, the J end lost 5 bases, and 22 bases lay between the germline ends. CDR1 and CDR2 from the germline V gene are SGHRS and YFSETQ. The CDR3 spans 16 residues. The CDR3 here is CASSRGGTGSVNEQYF. The CDR3 DNA sequence: TGCGCCAGCAGCCGGGGGGGGACAGGGAGTGTCAACGAGCAGTACTTC.

The J gene is TRBJ2-7, the V gene TRBV11-2, with 9 bases that match TRBD1. The CDR3 has 15 residues. V lost 1 base to trimming and J lost 2 bases; unmatched junction nucleotides: 3. Germline loops: CDR1 SGHAT, CDR2 FQNNGV. The DNA for the CDR3 is TGTGCCAGCAGCTTAGTAGGGACAGGGACCTACGAGCAGTACTTC. This codes for CASSLVGTGTYEQYF. Full variable domain (outside the CDR3, taken from reference TRBV11-2 and TRBJ2-7): EAGVAQSPRYKIIEKRQSVAFWCNPISGHATLYWYQQILGQGPKLLIQFQNNGVVDDSQLPKDRFSAERLKGVDSTLKIQPAKLEDSAVYLCASSLVGTGTYEQYFGPGTRLTVT.

The gene calls are TRBV5-1 and TRBJ2-1; 12 bases fit TRBD2. Germline assignment: CDR1 SGHRS and CDR2 YFSETQ. Trimming cost V 1 base and J 6 bases; bases outside gene matches: 14. The CDR3 is 19 residues long. In DNA form, the CDR3 reads TGCGCCAGCAGCTTGCCGTCGGCTAGCGGGGGGGACCTCACCAATGAGCAGTTCTTC. Translation: CASSLPSASGGDLTNEQFF.

This chain uses TRBV27 with TRBJ1-1; D may be TRBD1 (6 bases). CDR3 length equals 13 residues. Trimming pared 0 bases from V and 6 bases from J, leaving 8 bases between. Germline V gene lookup returns CDR1 MNHEY and CDR2 SMNVEV (reference sequence). CDR3 nucleotides: TGTGCCAGCAGTTTATCAGGGGGGGCTGAAGCTTTCTTT. Translation gives CASSLSGGAEAFF.

The V gene is TRBV11-2, the J gene TRBJ2-7; 7 nucleotides match TRBD1. This CDR3 spans 15 amino acids. J gave up 2 bases and V 5 bases, and 9 bases lay outside the gene matches. Germline loops: CDR1 SGHAT, CDR2 FQNNGV. This CDR3 reads CASSTSTGTTYEQYF. The CDR3 region has the DNA TGTGCCAGCAGCACCTCGACAGGGACCACCTACGAGCAGTACTTC.

V usage is TRBV4-1 and J usage is TRBJ2-5; 9 positions match TRBD2. V lost 4 bases and J lost 5; bases outside the gene matches: 2. The germline V gene encodes CDR1 MGHRA and CDR2 YSYEKL. This CDR3 is 13 amino acids long. CDR3 nucleotides: TGCGCCAGCAGCCGGGCGGGGGGGGAGACCCAGTACTTC. Amino acids: CASSRAGGETQYF.